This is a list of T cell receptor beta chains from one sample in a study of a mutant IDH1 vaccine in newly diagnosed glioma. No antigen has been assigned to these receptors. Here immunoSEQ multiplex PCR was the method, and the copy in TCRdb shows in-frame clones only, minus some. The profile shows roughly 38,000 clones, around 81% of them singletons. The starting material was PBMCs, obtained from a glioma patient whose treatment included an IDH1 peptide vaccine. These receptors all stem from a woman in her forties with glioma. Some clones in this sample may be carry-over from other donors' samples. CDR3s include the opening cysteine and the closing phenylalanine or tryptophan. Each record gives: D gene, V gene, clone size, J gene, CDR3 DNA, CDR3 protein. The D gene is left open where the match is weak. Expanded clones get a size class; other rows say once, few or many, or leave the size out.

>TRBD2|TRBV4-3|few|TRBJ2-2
TGCGCCAGCAGCCCGGCTAGCGGGAGTACCCCCGGGGAGCTGTTTTTT
CASSPASGSTPGELFF
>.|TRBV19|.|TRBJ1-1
TGTGCCAGTAGTATAGGTAAGGGATTGAACACTGAAGCTTTCTTT
CASSIGKGLNTEAFF
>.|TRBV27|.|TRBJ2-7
TGTGCCAGCAGTTTGGGGGGGCTGAGCTCCTACGAGCAGTACTTC
CASSLGGLSSYEQYF
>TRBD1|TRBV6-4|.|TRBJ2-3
TGTGCCAGCAGTGGCCCCTCACCGGGACAGGGGCCAGATACGCAGTATTTT
CASSGPSPGQGPDTQYF
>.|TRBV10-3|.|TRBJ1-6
TGTGCCATCAGACCGGGAGAGGTGTCACCCCTCCACTTT
CAIRPGEVSPLHF
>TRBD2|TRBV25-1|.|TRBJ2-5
TGTGCCAGCAGCAGGGTAGCGGGAACTTTCGAGACCCAGTACTTC
CASSRVAGTFETQYF
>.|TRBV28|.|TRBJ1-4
TGTGCCAGCAGCCCGACAGGATCCCGTACCGGACTGTTTTTT
CASSPTGSRTGLFF
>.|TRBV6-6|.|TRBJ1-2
TGTGCCAGCAGGCACTCGGGGGATGACACCTTC
CASRHSGDDTF
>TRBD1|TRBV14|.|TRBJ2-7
TGTGCCAGCAGCCTCGGACAGGGTTCCTACGGGCAGTACTTC
CASSLGQGSYGQYF
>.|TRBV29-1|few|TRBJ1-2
TGCAGCGTTGTATGGGATGGTGGCTACACCTTC
CSVVWDGGYTF
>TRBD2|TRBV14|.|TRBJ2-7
TGTGCCAGCAGCCAAGATTGGGGTAGCGGGATCGGTCCCTACGAGCAGTACTTC
CASSQDWGSGIGPYEQYF
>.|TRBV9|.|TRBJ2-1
TGTGCCAGCAGCGTAGACGGAGGGAGCGGTCACAATGAGCAGTTCTTC
CASSVDGGSGHNEQFF
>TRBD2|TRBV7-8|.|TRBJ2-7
TGTGCCACCCGGACTAGCGGGAGTTACGAGCAGTACTTC
CATRTSGSYEQYF
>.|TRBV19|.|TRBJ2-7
TGTGCCAGTAGTAGCGGGGTCGAGCAGTACTTC
CASSSGVEQYF
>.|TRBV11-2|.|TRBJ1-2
TGTGCCAGCAGCCAAACCCAAACAGGCTACACCTTC
CASSQTQTGYTF
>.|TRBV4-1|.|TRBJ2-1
TGCGCCAGCAGCCGAATTGGCGGACTAACCCACAATGAGCAGTTCTTC
CASSRIGGLTHNEQFF
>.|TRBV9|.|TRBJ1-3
TGTGCCAGCAGCGTAGAAGGAGGAACTGGAAACACTATATATTTT
CASSVEGGTGNTIYF
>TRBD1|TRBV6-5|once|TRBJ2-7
TGTGCCAGCAGTTACCGGGGACAGGACGCCGAGCAGTACTTC
CASSYRGQDAEQYF
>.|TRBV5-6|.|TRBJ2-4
TGTGCCAGCAGCTTCCCGGCGGCCAAAAACATTCAGTACTTC
CASSFPAAKNIQYF
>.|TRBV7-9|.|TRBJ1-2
TGTGCCAGCAGCTTAGGATTTGACATTGGCTACACCTTC
CASSLGFDIGYTF
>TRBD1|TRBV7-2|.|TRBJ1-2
TGTGCCAGCAGCTCGGACAGGGGGCTGATTGGCTACACCTTC
CASSSDRGLIGYTF
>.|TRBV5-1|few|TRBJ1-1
TGCGCCAGCAGCTTGGTATTCGGGGGGACCACTGAAGCTTTCTTT
CASSLVFGGTTEAFF
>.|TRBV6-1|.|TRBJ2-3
TGTGCCGCCCGGGGATCCTCCACAGATACGCAGTATTTT
CAARGSSTDTQYF
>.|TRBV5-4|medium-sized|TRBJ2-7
TGTGCCAGCAGCGAGGACGGCTACGAGCAGTACTTC
CASSEDGYEQYF
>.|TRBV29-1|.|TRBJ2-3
TGCAGCGCCCAACAGGCAGGGAGCACAGATACGCAGTATTTT
CSAQQAGSTDTQYF
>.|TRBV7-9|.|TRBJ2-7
TGTGCCAGCAGCGAAGTCCGCTACGAGCAGTACTTC
CASSEVRYEQYF
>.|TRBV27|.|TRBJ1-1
TGTGCCAGCAGTTTGGGGCCAGTAGTGAACACTGAAGCTTTCTTT
CASSLGPVVNTEAFF
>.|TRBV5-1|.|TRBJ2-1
TGCGCCAGCAGCTTGGGCGATCGTGGAGAGCAGTTCTTC
CASSLGDRGEQFF
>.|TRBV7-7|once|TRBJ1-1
TGTGCTAGCCGGGCGCGGGGCACTGAAGCTTTCTTT
CASRARGTEAFF
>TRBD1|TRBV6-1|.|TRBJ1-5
TGTGCCAGCAGTGAAGGGACAGGCCTCCTGGGATATAGCAATCAGCCCCAGCATTTT
CASSEGTGLLGYSNQPQHF